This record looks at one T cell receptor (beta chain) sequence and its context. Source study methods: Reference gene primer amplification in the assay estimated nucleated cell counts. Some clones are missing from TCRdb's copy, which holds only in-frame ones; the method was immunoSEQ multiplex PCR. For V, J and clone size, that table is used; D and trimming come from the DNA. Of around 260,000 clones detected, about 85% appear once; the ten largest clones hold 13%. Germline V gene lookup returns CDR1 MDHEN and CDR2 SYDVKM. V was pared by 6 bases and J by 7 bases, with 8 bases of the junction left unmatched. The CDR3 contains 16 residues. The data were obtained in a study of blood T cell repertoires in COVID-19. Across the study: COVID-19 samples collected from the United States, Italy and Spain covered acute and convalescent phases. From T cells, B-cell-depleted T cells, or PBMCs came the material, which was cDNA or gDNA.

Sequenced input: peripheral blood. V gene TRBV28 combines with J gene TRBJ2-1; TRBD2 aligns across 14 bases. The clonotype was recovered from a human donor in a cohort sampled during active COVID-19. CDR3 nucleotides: TGTGCCAGCAGGGGGCCCGGGACTAGCGGGAGTAATGAGCAGTTCTTC. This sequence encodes CASRGPGTSGSNEQFF.